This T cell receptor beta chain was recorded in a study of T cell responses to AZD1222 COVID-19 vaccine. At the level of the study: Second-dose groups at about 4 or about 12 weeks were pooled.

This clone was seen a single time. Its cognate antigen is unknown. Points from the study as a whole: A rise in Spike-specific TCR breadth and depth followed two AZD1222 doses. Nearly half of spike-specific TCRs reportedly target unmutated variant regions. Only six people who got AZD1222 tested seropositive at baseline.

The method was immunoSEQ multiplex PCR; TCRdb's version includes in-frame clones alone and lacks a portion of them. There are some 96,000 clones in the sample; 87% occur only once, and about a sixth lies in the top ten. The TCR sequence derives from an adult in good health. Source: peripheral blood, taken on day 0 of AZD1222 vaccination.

CDR3 loop: CAINRASGPQHF. DNA of the CDR3: TGTGCCATCAACAGGGCCTCAGGGCCCCAGCATTTT. The chain employs TRBV28 and TRBJ1-5; tentative D call: TRBD1 (6 bases). CDR3 size: 12 residues. The germline V gene has CDR1 MDHEN and CDR2 SYDVKM. V lost 10 bases and J 9 bases, leaving 16 bases between the germline ends.